This TCR beta chain came from a study of cytotoxic CD8 clonotypes in ibrutinib-treated CLL (dated by TCRdb to about 2021). Some background on the complete study: The cohort had about a dozen relapsed/refractory and around 14 treatment-naive patients; fewer than 18 were IGHV unmutated. Responses were partial in roughly 24 patients and complete in 2; after median about 70 months follow-up, approximately 15 stayed in remission and roughly twelve progressed. Patients were still on ibrutinib when every remission and progressive disease sample was collected. Cryopreserved peripheral blood mononuclear cells were obtained before treatment, at response, and at either sustained remission or disease progression. Samples averaged roughly 260,000 productive templates and tens of thousands of productive rearrangements. Samples at response were collected after a median of approximately twelve months of treatment, with a range of 6 to 36 months. Longitudinal samples were obtainable from about 30% of the roughly 90 participants in the trial. General findings and caveats noted by the study authors: Clonality increased at ibrutinib response, stayed stable in sustained remission, and fell back toward baseline at progression. Baseline clonality was found to be higher than that of age-matched healthy donors and was strongly correlated with circulating CD8+ T-cell counts. Public clonotypes were rare and either contracted or stayed stable during treatment, and the rise in clonality at ibrutinib response reflected the expansion of private clonotypes. Lymph node repertoires were not examined, and the timing of sampling was not matched between patients in sustained remission and those whose disease progressed.

The CDR3, cysteine through phenylalanine, is 14 amino acids long. Only the CDR3 DNA stays, 42 bases, in frame from base 1. CDR1 and CDR2, per the germline V gene, are MNHNS and SASEGT. Here V drops 4 bases and J drops 1 base, and the junction holds 2 bases not matched to any gene. Remarks on this clone: Its binding antigen is unknown. No base qualities exist here, and no much larger clone lies one base off it.

What this sample's time point label stands for: eleven to twelve months on ibrutinib. Roughly 2.2 micrograms of genomic DNA were extracted from cryopreserved PBMCs for TCR beta library preparation. Longitudinal blood samples from CLL patients on ibrutinib monotherapy underwent high-throughput TCR beta sequencing. Patients were enrolled in a phase 2 open-label single-center ibrutinib monotherapy trial. Each clonotype received, on average, 10x coverage in deep resolution sequencing performed on a MiSeq, where the target depth lay between 1 in 1 million and 1 in 200,000 T cells. TCR beta libraries were generated with the immunoSEQ hsTCRB Kit. The paper's data handling went like this. ImmunoSEQ Data Assistant and ImmunoSEQ Analyzer were used for data analysis, and V, D and J genes were assigned according to IMGT definitions. Clonality, with values ranging from 0 to 1, was calculated as one minus the normalized Shannon entropy of productive rearrangement frequencies. Only overrepresented clonotypes making up at least 0.05% of each patient's repertoire were included in the public clonotype analysis. Repertoires from 10 to 15 age-matched healthy donors in immuneACCESS were used as clonality controls. The table was pulled from immuneACCESS by TCRdb, which kept in-frame rearrangements only. Such tables lose some clones; where checked, under half of the loss comes from unresolved V genes, and the rest has no known cause. V, J and clone size derive from that table, while D and trimming were established from the DNA sequence. Within this sample are roughly 220,000 clones, with about four fifths of them counted one time only. About an eighth of the sample belongs to the ten largest clones.

The clonotype was recovered from a human donor with chronic lymphocytic leukemia. The V and J genes are TRBV6-1 and TRBJ1-1; a stretch of 8 junction bases matches TRBD1. Sequencing was performed on PBMCs, taken after 12 months of ibrutinib treatment. At the DNA level, the sequence is TGTGCCAGCAGTGGACAGGGGACGAACACTGAAGCTTTCTTT. This translates into CASSGQGTNTEAFF.